This T cell receptor beta chain was retrieved from a study of OX40 agonist ivuxolimab in advanced cancers. This CDR3 comprises 16 residues. The V and J ends lost 3 bases and 2 bases respectively, with 18 bases between them. The germline V gene encodes CDR1 GTSNPN and CDR2 SVGIG (reference sequence). Generated by immunoSEQ multiplex PCR, the TCRdb table keeps only in-frame clones and is missing some. The sample contains some 22,000 clones, about 87% of which appear only once. Study-level results: Expansion of clones was among the lowest in partial responders at 0.1-3.0 mg/kg.

Note on this clone: Its antigen remains unknown.

The rearrangement uses TRBV30 and TRBJ2-3, with D perhaps matching TRBD2 (6 bases). This TCR was sampled from an adult with an advanced solid tumor such as melanoma, head and neck, liver or kidney cancer. Sequencing used CD4+ or CD8+ T cells sorted from blood, obtained in a trial of the OX40 agonist ivuxolimab. The CDR3 sequence is CAWSTGTGGYTDTQYF. The CDR3 region has the DNA TGTGCCTGGAGCACCGGAACCGGGGGTTACACAGATACGCAGTATTTT.